This T cell receptor beta chain originates from a study of shared clonotypes between healthy human individuals. Turning to this clone: Antigen: not known.

CDR1 is SQVTM and CDR2 is ANQGSEA in the germline V gene. This CDR3 has 15 residues. Germline trimming cut 5 bases from V and 6 bases from J; bases unmatched to any gene: 7. Sequencing was performed on unsorted PBMC DNA using ten immunoSEQ deep assay plates. The method was immunoSEQ multiplex PCR; TCRdb's version includes in-frame clones alone and lacks a portion of them. Among fewer than 550,000 clones listed, roughly 85% were seen once. General study findings and limits: Clonotype sharing among donors was thought likely to change with sequencing depth.

The sequencing sample was made of PBMCs. The chain has TRBV29-1 and TRBJ2-2; 12 bases are shared with TRBD1. The source of this sequence is a woman aged 35 to 49 in good health. Some clones in this sample may be carry-over from other donors' samples. CDR3 coding DNA: TGCAGCGTTACAACCGGGACAGGGGGCCCCGGGGAGCTGTTTTTT. Amino acids: CSVTTGTGGPGELFF.